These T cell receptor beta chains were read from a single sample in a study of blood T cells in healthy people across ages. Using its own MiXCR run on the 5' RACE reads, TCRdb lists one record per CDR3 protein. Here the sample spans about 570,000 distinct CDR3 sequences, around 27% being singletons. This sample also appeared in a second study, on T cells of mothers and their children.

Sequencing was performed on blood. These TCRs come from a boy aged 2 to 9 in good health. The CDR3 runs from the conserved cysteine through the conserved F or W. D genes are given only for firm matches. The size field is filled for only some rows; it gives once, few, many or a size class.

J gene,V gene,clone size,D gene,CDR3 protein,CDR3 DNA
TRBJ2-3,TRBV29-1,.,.,CSVGELDTQYF,TGCAGCGTTGGGGAATTAGATACGCAGTATTTT
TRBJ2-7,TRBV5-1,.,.,CASSLASLTYEQYF,TGCGCCAGCAGCTTGGCCTCACTAACCTACGAGCAGTACTTC
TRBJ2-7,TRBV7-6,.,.,CASSTGNPYEQYF,TGTGCCAGCAGCACAGGGAACCCCTACGAGCAGTACTTC
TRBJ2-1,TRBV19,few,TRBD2,CASTSGNHAYNEQFF,TGTGCCAGTACTAGCGGAAACCACGCCTACAATGAGCAGTTCTTC
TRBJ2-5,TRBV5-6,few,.,CASSPAGGWDFKETQYF,TGTGCCAGCAGCCCGGCCGGCGGATGGGACTTTAAGGAGACCCAGTACTTC
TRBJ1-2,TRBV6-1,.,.,CASTAGSYGYTF,TGTGCCAGCACGGCAGGGAGCTATGGCTACACCTTC
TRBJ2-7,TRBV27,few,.,CASSLQAGVGEQYF,TGTGCCAGCAGTTTACAGGCAGGGGTGGGCGAGCAGTACTTC
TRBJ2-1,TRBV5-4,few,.,CASSLEAPPGHNEQFF,TGTGCCAGCAGCTTGGAGGCGCCCCCAGGCCACAATGAGCAGTTCTTC
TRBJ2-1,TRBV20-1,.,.,CSATGRAHYNEQFF,TGCAGTGCTACCGGCAGGGCCCACTACAATGAGCAGTTCTTC
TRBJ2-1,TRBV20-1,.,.,CSARRQDNEQFF,TGCAGTGCTCGACGACAGGACAATGAGCAGTTCTTC
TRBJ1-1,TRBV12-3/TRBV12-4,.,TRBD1,CASSGQGLAEAFF,TGTGCCAGCAGCGGACAGGGACTGGCTGAAGCTTTCTTT
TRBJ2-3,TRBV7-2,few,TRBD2,CASSPMGGSTDTQYF,TGTGCCAGCAGCCCCATGGGAGGGAGCACAGATACGCAGTATTTT
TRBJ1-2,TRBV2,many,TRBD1,CASSEEQGVANYGYTF,TGTGCCAGCAGTGAGGAACAGGGGGTCGCGAACTATGGCTACACCTTC